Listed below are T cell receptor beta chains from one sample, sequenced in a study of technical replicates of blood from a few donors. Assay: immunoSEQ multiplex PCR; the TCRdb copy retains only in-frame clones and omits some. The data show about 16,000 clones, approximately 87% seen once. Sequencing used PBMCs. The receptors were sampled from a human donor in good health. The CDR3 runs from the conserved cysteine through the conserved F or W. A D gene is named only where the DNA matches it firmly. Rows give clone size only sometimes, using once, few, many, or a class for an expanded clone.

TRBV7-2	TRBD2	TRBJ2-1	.	TGTGCCAGCAGCTTTACTAGCGGCACCTACAATGAGCAGTTCTTC	CASSFTSGTYNEQFF
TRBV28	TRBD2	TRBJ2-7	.	TGTGCCAGCAGCCCCCCCCCGAGCGGGACCTCCCCCCGGAGATACGAGCAGTACTTC	CASSPPPSGTSPRRYEQYF
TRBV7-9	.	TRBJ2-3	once	TGTGCCAGCAGCCCCCTAGCGCGGGGCACAGATACGCAGTATTTT	CASSPLARGTDTQYF
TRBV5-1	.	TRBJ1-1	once	TGCGCCAGCAGCTTGGACAGGGTGGCCACTGAAGCTTTCTTT	CASSLDRVATEAFF
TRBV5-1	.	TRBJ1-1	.	TGCGCCAGCAGCTTGGACGGGCCCGGGAGTACTGAAGCTTTCTTT	CASSLDGPGSTEAFF
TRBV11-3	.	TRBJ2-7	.	TGTGCCAGCAGCTCATACACACCCGAGCAGTACTTC	CASSSYTPEQYF
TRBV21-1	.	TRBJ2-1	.	TGTGCCAGCAGCAAAGCGGGCAGGCCTAGCGGGAGCTTCTCCTACAATGAGCAGTTCTTC	CASSKAGRPSGSFSYNEQFF
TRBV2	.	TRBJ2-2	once	TGTGCCAGCAGTGCCGACGGGATCAACACCGGGGAGCTGTTTTTT	CASSADGINTGELFF
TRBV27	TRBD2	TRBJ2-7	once	TGTGCCAGCAGTCCATCGAGGGGTAGCGGGTACGAGCAGTACTTC	CASSPSRGSGYEQYF
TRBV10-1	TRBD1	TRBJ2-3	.	TGCGCCAGCAGTGAGCCACCCACATTTTACAGGGGACCTCAGGGCACAGATACGCAGTATTTT	CASSEPPTFYRGPQGTDTQYF